The T cell receptor (beta chain) under discussion was sequenced for a study of post-analysis software for immune sequencing data. Study results and limitations: Batch-matched samples strongly co-clustered by F measure. Significantly lower normalized Chao1 diversity was found in patients with multiple sclerosis relative to controls.

Concerning this clonotype: Its antigen remains unknown.

Carried by the TCR beta cDNA libraries were unique molecular identifiers. TCRdb used MiXCR to reprocess the PCR reads, holding one entry per CDR3 protein. The repertoire holds 250,000 to 300,000 distinct CDR3 sequences, with around 34% as singletons. Sequencing was done on a sample of blood. This TCR was sampled from a girl aged 5-17 years with multiple sclerosis.

The CDR3 protein is CASNPTGPYYGYTF. The CDR3 DNA reads as TGTGCCAGCAATCCGACAGGCCCTTACTATGGCTACACCTTC. This rearrangement joins TRBV6-1 to TRBJ1-2; D possibly corresponds to TRBD1 (6 bases). Germline assignment: CDR1 MNHNS and CDR2 SASEGT. The V and J ends lost 7 bases and 3 bases respectively, with 15 bases between them. This CDR3 has 14 amino acids.